This TCR beta chain appears in the sequencing data of a study of shared clonotypes between healthy human individuals. Study-level results: Naive subsets tended to show greater estimated richness than memory subsets. The donor pool, a small one, limited the genetic and exposure-history diversity represented.

A word on this clone: Its antigen is unknown.

For every subset, genomic DNA was evenly distributed across several immunoSEQ plates. The protocol was immunoSEQ multiplex PCR, while the TCRdb copy is restricted to in-frame clones and leaves out a portion. The sample records some 240,000 clones, approximately 70% being singletons. V gave up 0 bases and J gave up 5 bases, with 7 bases separating them. Germline assignment: CDR1 ENHRY and CDR2 SYGVKD. CDR3 length equals 14 residues. The sequencing input was memory CD4+ T cells sorted from blood. The subset is: CD45RA-negative fraction. This receptor was obtained from a man aged 30 to 45 in good health. The chain links TRBV10-3 to TRBJ2-2, with unresolved D. CDR3 sequence: CAISESSGTGELFF. The CDR3 coding sequence is TGTGCCATCAGTGAGTCGAGTGGGACCGGGGAGCTGTTTTTT.